These 20 T cell receptor beta chains came from one sample sequenced in a study of blood T cell repertoires in COVID-19. TCRdb keeps only in-frame clones here, not all; method: immunoSEQ multiplex PCR. The sample consists of 150,000 to 200,000 clones, more than 70% of them appearing once. The specimen was peripheral blood. The receptors derive from a man aged 35 to 55 with active or convalescent COVID-19.

This chain links TRBV29-1 with TRBJ1-5; 7 bases line up with TRBD1. Germline V gives CDR1 SQVTM, CDR2 ANQGSEA. The J segment lost 7 bases and the V segment lost 6 bases, leaving 9 bases of the junction unmatched. There are 13 residues in the CDR3. The CDR3: CSVGQSWNQPQHF. DNA for the CDR3: TGCAGCGTGGGACAGTCTTGGAACCAGCCCCAGCATTTT.

The chain uses TRBV5-6 and TRBJ1-1; TRBD1 is a possible D gene (6 bases). The germline CDR1 and CDR2 sequences are SGHDT and YYEEEE. There are 17 residues in the CDR3. The V end lost 3 bases, the J end lost 1 base, and 19 bases lay between the germline ends. The CDR3 sequence is CASSSGPSYRANTEAFF. Written as DNA, the CDR3 is TGTGCCAGCAGCTCGGGTCCTTCCTACAGGGCGAACACTGAAGCTTTCTTT.

The genes are TRBV19 and TRBJ1-2; 8 bases are shared with TRBD1. The CDR3 has 12 residues. V dropped 3 bases and J dropped 10; count of bases not matched to a gene: 4. Germline V gives CDR1 LNHDA, CDR2 SQIVND (reference sequence). Written as DNA, the CDR3 is TGTGCCAGTAGTATGCACAGGGGGTACTACACCTTC. It translates to CASSMHRGYYTF.

This CDR3 is CASSIGTFYGYTF. Here the CDR3 DNA reads TGTGCCAGTAGTATTGGGACTTTCTATGGCTACACCTTC. The chain joins TRBV19 to TRBJ1-2; perhaps TRBD1 as D (5 bases). The germline gives CDR1 LNHDA, CDR2 SQIVND (reference sequence). The CDR3 spans 13 residues. Trimming pared 3 bases from V and 4 bases from J, leaving 9 bases between.

This clone occurred once. The chain links TRBV5-1 to TRBJ1-4; 8 bases align to TRBD1. CDR3 length: 14 amino acids. The V gene end was trimmed by 1 base and the J gene end by 11 bases; junction bases not matched to a gene: 7. Germline V gene data show CDR1 as SGHRS and CDR2 as YFSETQ. The CDR3 sequence: CASSLRAGGGKLFF. Written as DNA, the CDR3 is TGCGCCAGCAGCTTGAGGGCAGGGGGCGGGAAACTGTTTTTT.

The chain carries TRBV25-1 and TRBJ1-1; 7 bases line up with TRBD1. The V segment lost 2 bases and the J segment 0 bases; nucleotides outside the gene matches: 3. In germline, CDR1 is MGHDK, CDR2 SYGVNS. CDR3 length equals 15 residues. The DNA of the CDR3 is TGTGCCAGCAGTGAAACGGGACAGCTGAACACTGAAGCTTTCTTT. It translates to CASSETGQLNTEAFF.

Within the sample, this clone is medium-sized. The rearrangement uses TRBV18 and TRBJ1-3; 7 bases line up with TRBD1. There are 16 residues in the CDR3. Germline V gives CDR1 KGHSH, CDR2 LQKENI. Trimming at V came to 3 bases and at J to 4 bases, leaving 9 bases not matched to a gene. The CDR3 loop reads CASSPGSQGIGNTIYF. The CDR3 nucleotides are TGTGCCAGCTCACCCGGTTCACAGGGGATCGGAAACACCATATATTTT.

This clone has just one count. The V call is TRBV5-1, the J call TRBJ2-3; no clear D gene. Trimming left V 6 bases short and J 0 bases short, with 11 bases between. This CDR3 spans 14 amino acids. Per germline, CDR1 SGHRS and CDR2 YFSETQ. CDR3 sequence: CASKVEPSTDTQYF. The CDR3, as DNA: TGCGCCAGCAAAGTAGAGCCAAGCACAGATACGCAGTATTTT.

V gene TRBV28 combines with J gene TRBJ2-3, with TRBD1 matching 7 bases. The CDR3 is 15 residues long. The V gene's germline CDR1 is MDHEN and CDR2 SYDVKM. J was trimmed by 0 bases and V by 3 bases; bases with no gene match: 3. The CDR3 DNA follows: TGTGCCAGCAGTTTCGGACAGGATAGCACAGATACGCAGTATTTT. Translation gives CASSFGQDSTDTQYF.

The chain uses TRBV5-4 and TRBJ2-1, with D perhaps TRBD1 (6 bases). The CDR3 is made up of 13 amino acids. Per germline, CDR1 SGHNT and CDR2 YYREEE (reference sequence). V lost 4 bases and J lost 6, with 11 bases in between. The CDR3 coding sequence is TGTGCCAGCAGCCACGGACAGCCCAATGAGCAGTTCTTC. Amino acids: CASSHGQPNEQFF.

This rearrangement joins TRBV6-4 to TRBJ1-2; D may be TRBD1 (6 bases). The germline gives CDR1 MRHNA, CDR2 SNTAGT. V was pared by 0 bases and J by 8 bases, with 19 bases between. There are 16 residues in the CDR3. Here the CDR3 DNA reads TGTGCCAGCAGTGACTCTCCCTGGGGGCCCAGCAGCGGCTACACCTTC. Protein sequence: CASSDSPWGPSSGYTF.

The chain combines TRBV5-4 with TRBJ2-7; the match to TRBD1 covers 8 bases. Germline V CDR1 and CDR2: SGHNT, YYREEE (reference sequence). Trimming at V came to 6 bases and at J to 3 bases, leaving 11 bases not matched to a gene. This CDR3 contains 15 residues. In DNA, the CDR3 is TGTGCCAGCACCGGTGGCCCAGGACAGGGCTACGAGCAGTACTTC. Translating it yields CASTGGPGQGYEQYF.

The table lists this clone with a count of one. This chain connects TRBV2 to TRBJ2-3, with TRBD2 matching 8 bases. Germline values: CDR1 SNHLY, CDR2 FYNNEI. The trim removed 6 bases at V and 6 bases at J, leaving 20 bases unmatched. CDR3 length: 18 amino acids. CDR3 residues: CASSETLLGGGPWDTQYF. CDR3 bases: TGTGCCAGCAGCGAAACGCTCCTTGGCGGGGGGCCCTGGGATACGCAGTATTTT.

DNA for the CDR3: TGTGCCAGCAGCGGAGGACGCGGGGGGGCGAACACCGGGGAGCTGTTTTTT. Its translation: CASSGGRGGANTGELFF. This rearrangement joins TRBV5-6 to TRBJ2-2; 9 positions agree with TRBD2. The CDR3 sequence is 17 residues long. The germline gives CDR1 SGHDT, CDR2 YYEEEE. Unmatched junction bases numbered 7, after V lost 4 bases and J lost 0 bases.

As concerns this clone: This same CDR3 is encoded by further DNA sequences in the sample. The chain recombines TRBV4-3 with TRBJ1-5, with TRBD1 matching over 8 bases. Germline values: CDR1 LGHNA, CDR2 YSLEER. This CDR3 contains 15 residues. The ends lost 3 bases at V and 0 bases at J; junction bases unmatched: 1. DNA for the CDR3: TGCGCCAGCAGCCAGGACAGGGATAGCAATCAGCCCCAGCATTTT. Translation: CASSQDRDSNQPQHF.

J is TRBJ2-1 and V is TRBV6-4; 9 nucleotides match TRBD1. Germline values: CDR1 MRHNA, CDR2 SNTAGT. After removal of 4 bases from V and 1 base from J, the junction contained 5 bases not matched to a gene. The length of the CDR3 is 16 residues. The CDR3 DNA reads TGTGCCAGCAGTGCTGGGACAGGGCTATCCTACAATGAGCAGTTCTTC. It codes for CASSAGTGLSYNEQFF.

The chain is built from TRBV5-1 and TRBJ1-6; D gene ambiguous. Germline CDR1 and CDR2: SGHRS and YFSETQ. The V end lost 5 bases, the J end lost 11 bases, and 14 bases lay between the germline ends. The CDR3 length is 13 residues. Written as DNA, the CDR3 is TGCGCCAGCAGGATGGAGCCCCGAGCACCCCTCCACTTT. This encodes CASRMEPRAPLHF.

The chain joins TRBV29-1 to TRBJ2-1; the D gene is possibly TRBD1 (6 bases). V was clipped by 6 bases and J by 2 bases, with 17 bases between them. Germline V gene lookup returns CDR1 SQVTM and CDR2 ANQGSEA. The CDR3 is 15 residues long. The CDR3 reads CSVEEDSLTYNEQFF. The CDR3 DNA reads TGCAGCGTGGAGGAGGACAGCTTAACCTACAATGAGCAGTTCTTC.

This clone has more than one count but fewer than ten. This sequence joins TRBV3-1 (or the pseudogene TRBV3-2) and TRBJ2-7, with D tentatively TRBD2 (6 bases). The V gene lost 0 bases and the J gene lost 2 bases, with 11 bases spanning the gap. This CDR3 contains 15 residues. Germline CDR1 and CDR2: LGHDT and YNNKEL (reference sequence). The CDR3 loop reads CASSQDPAGPYEQYF. CDR3 nucleotide sequence: TGTGCCAGCAGCCAAGACCCAGCGGGCCCCTACGAGCAGTACTTC.

The CDR3 DNA follows: TGTGCCTGCCGGGACAGGGTTGGCTACACCTTC. This codes for CACRDRVGYTF. The V call is TRBV30, the J call TRBJ1-2; TRBD1 matches at 9 bases. The V and J ends lost 6 bases and 7 bases, in that order; junction bases with no gene match: 3. The CDR3 totals 11 residues. Germline CDR1 reads GTSNPN; CDR2 reads SVGIG (reference sequence). Looking up the rest from reference TRBV30 and TRBJ1-2 gives the full variable domain: SQTIHQWPATLVQPVGSPLSLECTVEGTSNPNLYWYRQAAGRGLQLLFYSVGIGQISSEVPQNLSASRPQDRQFILSSKKLLLSDSGFYLCACRDRVGYTFGSGTRLTVV.